This TCR beta chain was recovered during a study of blood T cell repertoires in COVID-19. About the study: In each case, the material was cDNA or gDNA derived from T cells, B-cell-depleted T cells, or PBMCs.

Under the authors' procedure: From reference gene primer amplification, estimates of nucleated cell counts were derived. Profiled with immunoSEQ multiplex PCR; TCRdb holds only in-frame clones, not every one. From that table come the V and J calls and clone size; the DNA was used to work out D and trimming. Seen here are some 380,000 clones, 70% to 90% observed once, and the top ten hold roughly 1.9%. The participants were between about 18 and 90 years old and came from about two dozen US areas. This CDR3 spans 13 amino acids. Trimming took 6 bases from V and 2 from J, leaving 11 bases between them. The clonotype comes from a woman in her 40s with acute COVID-19. The chain recombines TRBV12-3 or TRBV12-4 with TRBJ2-7; tentatively, D is TRBD2 (6 bases). The sequenced sample was PBMCs or T cells enriched from blood (not recorded which). In DNA form, the CDR3 reads TGTGCCAGCAGCGTCGGGGGAACCTACGAGCAGTACTTC. This translates into CASSVGGTYEQYF.